These 24 T cell receptor beta chains were sequenced from one sample in a study of blood T cell repertoires in COVID-19. Some clones are missing from TCRdb's copy, which holds only in-frame ones; the method was immunoSEQ multiplex PCR. There are under 250,000 clones in the sample; 70% to 85% occur only once, and approximately 9.1% lies in the top ten. The specimen sequenced was peripheral blood. These receptor sequences come from a man aged 80 or over with acute or convalescent COVID-19.

V is TRBV28 and J is TRBJ2-1, with TRBD2 matching 10 bases. Germline V gives CDR1 MDHEN, CDR2 SYDVKM. The V gene end was trimmed by 7 bases and the J gene end by 5 bases; junction bases not matched to a gene: 5. The CDR3 has 14 residues. DNA of the CDR3: TGTGCCAGCACCATTAGCGGGGGGCACAATGAGCAGTTCTTC. This codes for CASTISGGHNEQFF. Full variable domain (rest looked up from reference TRBV28 and TRBJ2-1): DVKVTQSSRYLVKRTGEKVFLECVQDMDHENMFWYRQDPGLGLRLIYFSYDVKMKEKGDIPEGYSVSREKKERFSLILESASTNQTSMYLCASTISGGHNEQFFGPGTRLTVL.

This clone has a handful of counts. The chain joins TRBV9 to TRBJ2-1, with 7 bases matching TRBD1. This CDR3 comprises 16 residues. Trimming at V came to 1 base and at J to 5 bases, leaving 9 bases not matched to a gene. Looked up from germline, CDR1 is SGDLS and CDR2 is YYNGEE. The CDR3 region is CASSVRPGQLNNEQFF. CDR3 DNA: TGTGCCAGCAGCGTACGTCCGGGACAGCTAAACAATGAGCAGTTCTTC.

The J gene is TRBJ2-5, the V gene TRBV6-5; 9 bases are a match to TRBD1. The CDR3 runs 14 residues. V trimming: 6 bases; J trimming: 1 base; junction bases outside the gene matches: 3. Germline-derived CDR1 and CDR2 are MNHEY and SVGAGI. The CDR3 loop is CASRKQGAQETQYF. The CDR3 DNA is TGTGCCAGCAGAAAACAGGGGGCCCAAGAGACCCAGTACTTC.

J is TRBJ1-6 and V is TRBV19, with TRBD1 identical over 9 bases. Germline V gives CDR1 LNHDA, CDR2 SQIVND (reference sequence). CDR3 length: 15 amino acids. V gave up 1 base and J gave up 7 bases; unmatched junction bases: 2. DNA for the CDR3: TGTGCCAGTAGTATAGGAGGGACAGGGAATTCACCCCTCCACTTT. Translation: CASSIGGTGNSPLHF.

CDR3 coding DNA: TGTGCCAGCAGCCCCATAGGGGGCAATCAGCCCCAGCATTTT. This translates into CASSPIGGNQPQHF. The chain couples TRBV7-6 to TRBJ1-5; D may be TRBD1 (5 bases). Germline-derived CDR1 and CDR2 are SGHVS and FNYEAQ. The CDR3 sequence is 14 residues long. V lost 5 bases, J lost 2 bases, and 10 bases lay in between.

This chain uses TRBV19 with TRBJ2-7; 11 nucleotides match TRBD2. Trimming at V came to 5 bases and at J to 3 bases, leaving 12 bases not matched to a gene. CDR1 and CDR2 (germline): LNHDA, SQIVND (reference sequence). This CDR3 comprises 17 residues. CDR3: CASSLLATSGSFYEQYF. CDR3 DNA: TGTGCCAGTAGTCTTTTGGCTACTAGCGGGAGTTTCTACGAGCAGTACTTC.

The sample holds a few counts of this clone. The chain has TRBV10-3 and TRBJ2-7; tentatively, D is TRBD2 (5 bases). CDR1 is ENHRY and CDR2 is SYGVKD in the germline V gene. V dropped 9 bases and J dropped 1 base, with 10 bases sitting between them. This CDR3 is 12 amino acids long. The CDR3 nucleotides read TGTGCCATTGCGGGCCTTTCCTACGAGCAGTACTTC. This translates into CAIAGLSYEQYF.

This chain links TRBV11-2 with TRBJ2-3, with TRBD2 matching 11 bases. CDR1 SGHAT and CDR2 FQNNGV come from the germline V gene. Trimming removed 4 bases from V and 2 bases from J; junction bases left unmatched: 8. The CDR3 has 17 amino acids. The CDR3 is CASSSKTSGDITDTQYF. The CDR3 DNA is TGTGCCAGCAGCTCTAAGACTAGCGGGGATATCACAGATACGCAGTATTTT.

The V and J genes are TRBV6-5 and TRBJ1-6, with D tentatively TRBD1 (6 bases). Looked up from germline, CDR1 is MNHEY and CDR2 is SVGAGI. The V end lost 7 bases, the J end lost 3 bases, and 10 bases lay between the germline ends. The CDR3 totals 14 residues. The DNA of the CDR3 is TGTGCCAGCAAGACCAGGGGCTATAATTCACCCCTCCACTTT. This codes for CASKTRGYNSPLHF.

The table lists this clone with a few counts. The V call is TRBV7-9, the J call TRBJ1-3; TRBD1 is a possible D gene (5 bases). Germline values: CDR1 SEHNR, CDR2 FQNEAQ (reference sequence). The ends were cut back, 4 bases at V and 5 bases at J, with 9 bases in the middle. The CDR3 sequence is 13 residues long. CDR3: CASSSRQRNTIYF. In nucleotides, the CDR3 is TGTGCCAGCAGCTCCAGACAGAGAAACACCATATATTTT.

This rearrangement joins TRBV10-3 to TRBJ2-7; 12 bases line up with TRBD2. V trimming: 11 bases; J trimming: 2 bases; junction bases outside the gene matches: 19. The germline V gene has CDR1 ENHRY and CDR2 SYGVKD. The CDR3 covers 18 residues. The CDR3 DNA is TGTGCCGTCGGGCTAGCGGGAGGGCGAATGAAAGGGACCTACGAGCAGTACTTC. Protein sequence: CAVGLAGGRMKGTYEQYF.

The rearrangement joins TRBV29-1 to TRBJ1-1; perhaps TRBD1 as D (6 bases). Looked up from germline, CDR1 is SQVTM and CDR2 is ANQGSEA. The V gene lost 5 bases and the J gene lost 5 bases, with 18 bases spanning the gap. This CDR3 contains 14 residues. In nucleotides, the CDR3 is TGCAGCGTTTCTAACAGGCCTCAGGGGACTGAAGCTTTCTTT. It yields the protein CSVSNRPQGTEAFF.

The chain carries TRBV2 and TRBJ1-3, with 9 nucleotides matching TRBD1. The junction had 1 base not matched to a gene; V was cut back by 6 bases and J by 4 bases. The CDR3 runs 13 residues. Germline assignment: CDR1 SNHLY and CDR2 FYNNEI. The CDR3 region has the DNA TGTGCCAGCAGGGACAGGGGAGGAAACACCATATATTTT. This gives the protein CASRDRGGNTIYF.

This clone was observed once. This sequence joins TRBV6-6 and TRBJ2-7, with 7 nucleotides matching TRBD1. The CDR3 length is 14 residues. CDR1 MNHNY and CDR2 SVGAGI come from the germline V gene (reference sequence). Germline trimming cut 5 bases from V and 1 base from J; bases unmatched to any gene: 5. Written as DNA, the CDR3 is TGTGCCAGCAGTGGTTCGGGACAGTCCTACGAGCAGTACTTC. Translated: CASSGSGQSYEQYF.

V usage is TRBV3-1 (or the pseudogene TRBV3-2) and J usage is TRBJ2-4, with D uncertain. V lost 8 bases, J lost 4 bases, and 15 bases lay in between. This CDR3 is built from 14 residues. Germline V gives CDR1 LGHDT, CDR2 YNNKEL (reference sequence). CDR3 sequence reads: CASSLMASKNIQYF. The DNA for the CDR3 is TGTGCCAGCTCTTTGATGGCCAGTAAAAACATTCAGTACTTC.

The chain links TRBV2 to TRBJ1-2; tentatively, D is TRBD1 (5 bases). CDR3 length equals 18 residues. The V gene lost 1 base and the J gene lost 3 bases, with 21 bases spanning the gap. The germline CDR1 and CDR2 sequences are SNHLY and FYNNEI. The CDR3 loop reads CASSEVGYGAGPYYGYTF. The CDR3, as DNA: TGTGCCAGCAGTGAAGTAGGTTATGGGGCAGGGCCATACTATGGCTACACCTTC.

This chain links TRBV5-8 with TRBJ1-1; no clear D gene. Germline values: CDR1 SGHTS, CDR2 YDEGEE. Trimming shortened V by 6 bases and J by 1 base, and 16 bases separated the two germline ends. The CDR3 is made up of 15 amino acids. In nucleotides, the CDR3 is TGTGCCAGCATACACCACCGGGTAGGGAACACTGAAGCTTTCTTT. This encodes CASIHHRVGNTEAFF.

Notes on this clone: A read error may produce the germline difference seen at one junction end. The rearrangement uses TRBV19 and TRBJ1-5; TRBD1 aligns across 8 bases. Germline V CDR1 and CDR2: LNHDA, SQIVND (reference sequence). The CDR3 extends over 15 amino acids. CDR3 region: CASRIQGVSNQPQHF. DNA of the CDR3: TGTGCCAGTCGTATACAGGGGGTTAGCAATCAGCCCCAGCATTTT.

The chain recombines TRBV7-2 with TRBJ1-1, with TRBD1 identical over 7 bases. CDR3 length: 15 residues. The germline V gene has CDR1 SGHTA and CDR2 FQGNSA. V shed 2 bases, J shed 1 base, and the junction held 4 bases outside the gene matches. The CDR3 loop is CASSLLNRGNTEAFF. The CDR3 nucleotides read TGTGCCAGCAGCTTATTAAACAGGGGGAACACTGAAGCTTTCTTT.

The chain has TRBV19 and TRBJ2-3; D is unresolved. Germline CDR1 LNHDA, CDR2 SQIVND (reference sequence). Trimming shortened V by 5 bases and J by 0 bases, and 12 bases separated the two germline ends. The CDR3 runs to 15 residues. The CDR3: CASSDTSFSTDTQYF. The CDR3 coding sequence is TGTGCCAGTAGTGACACCTCATTTAGCACAGATACGCAGTATTTT.

This chain connects TRBV5-1 to TRBJ2-7; 9 nucleotides agree with TRBD1. The CDR3 is 16 amino acids. CDR1 and CDR2 (germline): SGHRS, YFSETQ. With V trimmed by 4 bases and J by 6 bases, 14 bases remained unmatched. In nucleotides, the CDR3 is TGCGCCAGCAGCCGTACAACGGGACAGGGCTCTCCCGAGCAGTACTTC. It codes for CASSRTTGQGSPEQYF. Full variable domain (missing parts from reference TRBV5-1 and TRBJ2-7): KAGVTQTPRYLIKTRGQQVTLSCSPISGHRSVSWYQQTPGQGLQFLFEYFSETQRNKGNFPGRFSGRQFSNSRSEMNVSTLELGDSALYLCASSRTTGQGSPEQYFGPGTRLTVT.

The chain links TRBV18 to TRBJ1-6, with D unresolved. Germline-derived CDR1 and CDR2 are KGHSH and LQKENI. The CDR3 runs 15 residues. Trimming took 3 bases from V and 4 from J, leaving 10 bases between them. In nucleotides, the CDR3 is TGTGCCAGCTCACCCGAGTGGAGTTATAATTCACCCCTCCACTTT. It is translated as CASSPEWSYNSPLHF.

J is TRBJ1-1 and V is TRBV5-6, with 9 nucleotides matching TRBD1. The ends lost 3 bases at V and 1 base at J; junction bases unmatched: 7. Germline values: CDR1 SGHDT, CDR2 YYEEEE. The CDR3 has 16 amino acids. CDR3 in DNA: TGTGCCAGCAGCTCGGGACAGGGCATAAGGAACACTGAAGCTTTCTTT. It yields the protein CASSSGQGIRNTEAFF.

J is TRBJ2-7 and V is TRBV10-3, with 8 bases lining up with TRBD2. The V gene's germline CDR1 is ENHRY and CDR2 SYGVKD. The CDR3 consists of 18 residues. With V trimmed by 3 bases and J by 1 base, 14 bases remained unmatched. CDR3 protein: CAISENLGREGSSYEQYF. CDR3 nucleotides: TGTGCCATCAGTGAAAATCTCGGACGGGAGGGGTCTTCCTACGAGCAGTACTTC.